The 17 T cell receptor beta chains reported below all come from one sample, sequenced in a study of T cell repertoires in cytomegalovirus infection. For these receptors, no antigen is known. TCRdb redid the calling of the reads with MiXCR, one entry per CDR3 protein. The repertoire holds fewer than 1,000,000 distinct CDR3 sequences, less than 35% seen once, with more than 12% in the top ten. Sequencing used cultured CD8+ T cells from PBMCs, obtained from culture after CMV antigen stimulation. These receptors originate from a human donor in good health (CMV status not recorded). Some clones in this sample may be carry-over from other donors' samples.

The chain recombines TRBV7-3 with TRBJ1-1; possible D gene TRBD1, 5 bases. This CDR3 region has 17 residues. Between the trimmed V and J ends, which lost 2 bases and 0 bases, there was a span of 16 bases. Germline-derived CDR1 and CDR2 are SGHTA and FQGTGA. CDR3 region: CASSLAILDRLNTEAFF. The DNA for the CDR3 is TGTGCCAGCAGCTTAGCTATTCTTGACAGACTGAACACTGAAGCTTTCTTT.

This chain links TRBV4-1 with TRBJ2-7, with TRBD2 as a possible D gene (6 bases). Germline values: CDR1 MGHRA, CDR2 YSYEKL. CDR3 length equals 15 residues. The V end was cut by 1 base, the J end by 6 bases, with 16 bases between. This CDR3 reads CASSQATHGGIEQYF. CDR3 DNA: TGCGCCAGCAGCCAAGCTACCCACGGAGGGATCGAGCAGTACTTC.

This clonotype turned up a few times. The chain has TRBV6-6 and TRBJ1-5, with D unclear. Trimming removed 0 bases from V and 5 bases from J, with 11 bases in between. Germline V gene data show CDR1 as MNHNY and CDR2 as SVGAGI (reference sequence). The CDR3 length is 15 residues. CDR3 nucleotides: TGTGCCAGCAGTTACTCTCAGGAGACCCATCAGCCCCAGCATTTT. This codes for CASSYSQETHQPQHF.

This clonotype was observed a handful of times. This sequence joins TRBV12-3 or TRBV12-4 and TRBJ2-1, with D uncertain. V dropped 8 bases and J dropped 6 bases, with 8 bases sitting between them. The CDR3 runs 11 residues. This chain's CDR3 is CASQRSNEQFF. CDR3 DNA: TGTGCCAGCCAAAGGAGCAATGAGCAGTTCTTC.

In regard to this clonotype: Germline is not matched at one junction end, which may reflect a read error. CDR3 sequence: CVSSLTGDTEAFF. CDR3 nucleotides: TGTGTCAGCAGCTTAACAGGGGACACTGAAGCTTTCTTT. This sequence joins TRBV7-9 and TRBJ1-1, with 7 bases matching TRBD1. Germline V gene sequence: CDR1 SEHNR, CDR2 FQNEAQ (reference sequence). This CDR3 has 13 amino acids.

CDR3 residues: CASSLFWDTKNIQYF. The CDR3 bases are TGTGCCAGCAGTTTATTTTGGGACACCAAAAACATTCAGTACTTC. The rearrangement links TRBV12-3 or TRBV12-4 to TRBJ2-4, with D maybe TRBD1 (6 bases). Trimming stripped 2 bases from V and 2 bases from J, with 10 bases between. This CDR3 has 15 residues.

The J gene is TRBJ2-2, the V gene TRBV4-1, with a weak D call TRBD1 (6 bases). Trimming pared 4 bases from V and 1 base from J, leaving 13 bases between. Germline CDR1 and CDR2: MGHRA and YSYEKL. The CDR3 runs 16 residues. The CDR3 loop reads CASSRQDRGNTGELFF. The CDR3 bases are TGCGCCAGCAGCCGACAGGACAGAGGGAACACCGGGGAGCTGTTTTTT.

The J gene is TRBJ1-1, the V gene TRBV7-4, with 9 bases identical to TRBD1. V gave up 0 bases and J gave up 0 bases; unmatched junction bases: 11. The CDR3 totals 19 residues. Germline CDR1 SGHVT, CDR2 SQSDAQ. This chain's CDR3 is CASSLAGSGQGKMNTEAFF. CDR3 nucleotides: TGTGCCAGCAGCTTAGCGGGGTCTGGACAGGGGAAAATGAACACTGAAGCTTTCTTT.

As for this clonotype: Germline is not matched at one junction end, which may reflect a read error. The J gene is TRBJ2-1, the V gene TRBV27, with D hard to call. Per the germline V gene, CDR1 is MNHEY and CDR2 is SMNVEV (reference sequence). This CDR3 has 11 residues. The CDR3 nucleotides read TGTGCCAGCACCTCCCACAATGAGCAGTTCTTC. This translates into CASTSHNEQFF.

The V gene is TRBV19, the J gene TRBJ2-7, with D possibly being TRBD2 (6 bases). Trimming removed 3 bases from V and 4 bases from J, with 16 bases in between. CDR3 length: 15 amino acids. Germline-derived CDR1 and CDR2 are LNHDA and SQIVND (reference sequence). CDR3 protein: CASSIAAGRSYEQYF. Written as DNA, the CDR3 is TGTGCCAGTAGTATCGCGGCGGGGAGGTCATACGAGCAGTACTTC.

This clonotype was seen at least ten times. The chain has TRBV6-5 and TRBJ1-1; no definite D call. The CDR3 consists of 15 residues. V was trimmed by 0 bases and J by 1 base, leaving 9 bases between them. The germline V gene has CDR1 MNHEY and CDR2 SVGAGI. The CDR3 loop reads CASSYSAGSNTEAFF. The CDR3 DNA sequence: TGTGCCAGCAGTTACTCGGCAGGATCGAACACTGAAGCTTTCTTT.

The rearrangement uses TRBV6-1 and TRBJ2-1; 12 nucleotides align to TRBD2. The germline V gene has CDR1 MNHNS and CDR2 SASEGT. Germline trimming cut 8 bases from V and 5 bases from J; bases unmatched to any gene: 4. The CDR3 spans 14 residues. The CDR3 loop is CASQGLAGNNEQFF. CDR3 sequence (DNA): TGTGCCAGCCAGGGACTAGCGGGCAACAATGAGCAGTTCTTC.

V gene TRBV6-6 combines with J gene TRBJ2-3; 9 positions match TRBD2. This CDR3 is built from 17 residues. The germline gives CDR1 MNHNY, CDR2 SVGAGI (reference sequence). V was clipped by 2 bases and J by 5 bases; unmatched bases: 11. In DNA form, the CDR3 reads TGTGCCAGCAGTTACCCGACTCTAGCGGGGACCCAAGATACGCAGTATTTT. Translating it yields CASSYPTLAGTQDTQYF.

V and J are TRBV27 and TRBJ1-6, with 9 positions matching TRBD1. CDR1 is MNHEY and CDR2 is SMNVEV in the germline V gene (reference sequence). The CDR3 has 17 residues. With V trimmed by 7 bases and J by 3 bases, 10 bases remained unmatched. In DNA form, the CDR3 reads TGTGCCAGCACAAGGACAGGGGATAGGGTCTATAATTCACCCCTCCACTTT. It specifies CASTRTGDRVYNSPLHF.

This clonotype was detected a few times. The chain recombines TRBV5-6 with TRBJ1-1; possibly TRBD1 for D (5 bases). This CDR3 contains 15 residues. Germline V lookup: CDR1 SGHDT, CDR2 YYEEEE. Deletions cut 5 bases from V and 5 bases from J, with 19 bases between. The DNA of the CDR3 is TGTGCCAGCAGTATGGCGGCGGGGGGGTTTACTGAAGCTTTCTTT. This translates into CASSMAAGGFTEAFF.

The J gene is TRBJ1-1, the V gene TRBV6-6, with D possibly being TRBD1 (5 bases). The CDR3 has 14 amino acids. Germline loops: CDR1 MNHNY, CDR2 SVGAGI (reference sequence). The V end was cut by 5 bases, the J end by 6 bases, with 16 bases between. CDR3 sequence reads: CASSPIGGEPEAFF. The CDR3, as DNA: TGTGCCAGCAGTCCAATTGGGGGGGAGCCTGAAGCTTTCTTT.

J is TRBJ2-5 and V is TRBV12-3 or TRBV12-4, with 8 bases lining up with TRBD2. V lost 2 bases, J lost 10 bases, and 21 bases stayed unmatched. The CDR3 is 18 residues long. CDR3 sequence reads: CASSLPKGLASGRRGQYF. CDR3 nucleotides: TGTGCCAGCAGTTTACCGAAGGGGTTGGCTAGCGGGCGGCGGGGCCAGTACTTC.